This T cell receptor (beta chain) was sequenced during a study of PD-1 blockade in classical Hodgkin lymphoma. The overall study: Patients in the cohort were put on intravenous nivolumab, 3 mg/kg every 2 weeks.

Assay: immunoSEQ multiplex PCR; the TCRdb copy retains only in-frame clones and omits some. The profile shows nearly 50,000 clones, under 80% of them singletons. Study observations and caveats: Repertoire difference causes, possibly disease activity or prior therapy, remain undefined.

As for this clone: Its target is unknown. The identical CDR3 is also encoded by other nucleotide sequences in the sample.

The V gene's germline CDR1 is SGDLS and CDR2 YYNGEE. The ends were cut back, 0 bases at V and 2 bases at J, with 6 bases in the middle. The CDR3 runs to 14 residues. Time point given: cycle 4 day 1 (C4D1), after less than seven weeks of nivolumab. Relapse was seen in all patients after autologous stem cell transplantation, and brentuximab vedotin exposure was variable. The chain employs TRBV9 and TRBJ1-3; D gene uncertain. The sequence was obtained from a human donor with classical Hodgkin lymphoma. The sequencing here drew on peripheral blood mononuclear cells (PBMCs), taken before the fourth cycle of nivolumab. Here the CDR3 reads CASSVGLTGNTIYF. CDR3 bases: TGTGCCAGCAGCGTAGGGCTGACTGGAAACACCATATATTTT.